This T cell receptor (beta chain) was observed in a study of control samples from healthy donors and cancer patients. TCRdb keeps only in-frame clones here, not all; method: immunoSEQ multiplex PCR. The sample lists roughly 49,000 clones, about 88% occurring once. From germline, CDR1 is MDHEN and CDR2 SYDVKM. Trimming removed 1 base at V and 6 bases at J, with 9 bases between. The CDR3 extends over 14 amino acids. The rearrangement links TRBV28 to TRBJ1-4; weak D call: TRBD1 (5 bases). The sample consisted of PBMCs. The TCR comes from a man in his fifties or sixties with head and neck cancer. The CDR3 sequence is CASSLSGGDEKLFF. CDR3 nucleotides: TGTGCCAGCAGTTTATCGGGGGGGGATGAAAAACTGTTTTTT.